This T cell receptor (beta chain) was captured in a study of technical replicates of blood from a handful of donors. Libraries were prepared by immunoSEQ multiplex PCR; TCRdb keeps only in-frame clonotypes and omits some of them. The sample lists more than 60,000 clones; just under 95% were seen once. This CDR3 has 15 residues. Trimming removed 1 base at V and 0 bases at J, with 5 bases between. The germline V gene has CDR1 SGDLS and CDR2 YYNGEE. Sequenced input: T cells isolated from PBMCs. This clonotype originated in a human donor in good health. V and J are TRBV9 and TRBJ2-6; D remains ambiguous. DNA for the CDR3: TGTGCCAGCAGCGTATTATACTCTGGGGCCAACGTCCTGACTTTC. Encoded protein: CASSVLYSGANVLTF.